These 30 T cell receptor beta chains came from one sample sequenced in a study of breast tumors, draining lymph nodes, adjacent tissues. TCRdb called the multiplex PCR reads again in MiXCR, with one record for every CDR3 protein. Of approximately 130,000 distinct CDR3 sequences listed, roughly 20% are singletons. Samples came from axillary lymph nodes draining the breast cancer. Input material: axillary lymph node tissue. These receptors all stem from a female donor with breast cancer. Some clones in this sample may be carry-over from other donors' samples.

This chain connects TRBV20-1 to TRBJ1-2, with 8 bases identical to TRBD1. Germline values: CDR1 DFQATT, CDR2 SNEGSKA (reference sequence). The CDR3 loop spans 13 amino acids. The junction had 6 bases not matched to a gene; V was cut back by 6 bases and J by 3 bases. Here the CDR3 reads CSAEGQAYYGYTF. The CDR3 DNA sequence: TGCAGTGCCGAGGGACAGGCATACTATGGCTACACCTTC.

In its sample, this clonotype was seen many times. CDR3 sequence (DNA): TGTGCCACCAGGGACACCGGACAGGGCGCCGGGGAGCTGTTTTTT. Its protein product is CATRDTGQGAGELFF. This chain uses TRBV24-1 with TRBJ2-2; TRBD1 matches 8 bases. V shed 7 bases and J 6 bases; nucleotides not matched to a gene: 9. CDR3 length: 15 amino acids. CDR1 and CDR2 (germline): KGHDR, SFDVKD.

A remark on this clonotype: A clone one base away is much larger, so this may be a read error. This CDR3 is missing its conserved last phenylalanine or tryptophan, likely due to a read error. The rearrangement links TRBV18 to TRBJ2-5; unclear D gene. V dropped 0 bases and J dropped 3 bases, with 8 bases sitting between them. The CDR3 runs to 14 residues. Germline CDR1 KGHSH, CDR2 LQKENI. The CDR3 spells CASSPPNRKETQYS. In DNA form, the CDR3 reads TGTGCCAGCTCACCACCGAACAGAAAAGAGACCCAGTACTCC.

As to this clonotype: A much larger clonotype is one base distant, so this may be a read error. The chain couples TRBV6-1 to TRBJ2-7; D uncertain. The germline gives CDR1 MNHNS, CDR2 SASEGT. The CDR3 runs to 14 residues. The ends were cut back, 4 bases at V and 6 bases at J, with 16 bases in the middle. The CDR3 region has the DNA TGTGCCAGCAGTGGAGCCTTGGGGTTGGGCGAGCAGTACTTC. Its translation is CASSGALGLGEQYF.

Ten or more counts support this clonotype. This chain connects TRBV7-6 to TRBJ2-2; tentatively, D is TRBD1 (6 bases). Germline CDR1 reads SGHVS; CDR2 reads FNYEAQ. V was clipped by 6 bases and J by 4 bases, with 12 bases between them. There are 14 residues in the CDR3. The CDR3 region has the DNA TGTGCCAGCAGAGAGACAGGAACCACCGGGGAGCTGTTTTTT. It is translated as CASRETGTTGELFF. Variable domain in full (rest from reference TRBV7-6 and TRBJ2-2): GAGVSQSPRYKVTKRGQDVALRCDPISGHVSLYWYRQALGQGPEFLTYFNYEAQQDKSGLPNDRFSAERPEGSISTLTIQRTEQRDSAMYRCASRETGTTGELFFGEGSRLTVL.

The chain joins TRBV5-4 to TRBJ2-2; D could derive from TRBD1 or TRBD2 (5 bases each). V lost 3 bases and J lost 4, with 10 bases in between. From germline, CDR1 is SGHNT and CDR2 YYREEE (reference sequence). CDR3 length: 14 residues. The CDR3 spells CASSSQGTTGELFF. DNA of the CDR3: TGTGCCAGCAGCTCCCAAGGGACCACCGGGGAGCTGTTTTTT.

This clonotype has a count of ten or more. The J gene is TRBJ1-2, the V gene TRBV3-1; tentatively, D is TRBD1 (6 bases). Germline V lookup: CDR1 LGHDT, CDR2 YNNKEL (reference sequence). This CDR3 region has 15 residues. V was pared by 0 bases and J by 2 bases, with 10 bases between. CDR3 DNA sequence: TGTGCCAGCAGCCAAGACCTCAGGGGAAACTATGGCTACACCTTC. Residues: CASSQDLRGNYGYTF.

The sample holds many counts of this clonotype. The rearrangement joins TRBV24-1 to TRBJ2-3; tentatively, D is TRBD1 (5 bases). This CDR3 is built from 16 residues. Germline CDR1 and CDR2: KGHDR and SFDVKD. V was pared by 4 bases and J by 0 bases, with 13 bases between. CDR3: CATSDRRQISTDTQYF. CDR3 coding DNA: TGTGCCACCAGTGACCGTCGACAGATTAGCACAGATACGCAGTATTTT.

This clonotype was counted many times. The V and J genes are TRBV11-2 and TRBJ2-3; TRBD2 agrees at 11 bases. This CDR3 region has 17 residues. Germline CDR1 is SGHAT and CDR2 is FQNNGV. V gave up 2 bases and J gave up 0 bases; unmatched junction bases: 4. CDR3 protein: CASSLRSGRASTDTQYF. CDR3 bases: TGTGCCAGCAGCTTACGTAGCGGGAGGGCCAGCACAGATACGCAGTATTTT.

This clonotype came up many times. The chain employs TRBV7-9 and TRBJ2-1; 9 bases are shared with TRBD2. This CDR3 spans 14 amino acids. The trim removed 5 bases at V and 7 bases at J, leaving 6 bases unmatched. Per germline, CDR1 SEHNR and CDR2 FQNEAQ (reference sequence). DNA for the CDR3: TGTGCCAGCAGCCGTAGCGGGAGTGGGAATGAGCAGTTCTTC. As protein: CASSRSGSGNEQFF. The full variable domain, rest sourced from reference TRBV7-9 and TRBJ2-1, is DTGVSQNPRHKITKRGQNVTFRCDPISEHNRLYWYRQTLGQGPEFLTYFQNEAQLEKSRLLSDRFSAERPKGSFSTLEIQRTEQGDSAMYLCASSRSGSGNEQFFGPGTRLTVL.

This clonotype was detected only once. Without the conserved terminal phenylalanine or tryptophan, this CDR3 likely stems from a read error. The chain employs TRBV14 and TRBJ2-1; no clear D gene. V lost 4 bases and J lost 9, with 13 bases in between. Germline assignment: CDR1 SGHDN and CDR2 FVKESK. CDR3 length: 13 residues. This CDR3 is CASSPQERIEQFL. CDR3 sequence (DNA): TGTGCCAGCAGCCCCCAGGAACGGATTGAGCAGTTCCTC.

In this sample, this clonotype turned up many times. DNA of the CDR3: TGTGCCAGCAGAAGGGGGGTAGAGAGTTACGAGCAGTACTTC. Amino acids: CASRRGVESYEQYF. The chain employs TRBV6-1 and TRBJ2-7; D may be TRBD1 or TRBD2 (6 bases each). V lost 6 bases and J 4 bases, leaving 16 bases between the germline ends. Germline CDR1 MNHNS, CDR2 SASEGT. The CDR3 consists of 14 residues.

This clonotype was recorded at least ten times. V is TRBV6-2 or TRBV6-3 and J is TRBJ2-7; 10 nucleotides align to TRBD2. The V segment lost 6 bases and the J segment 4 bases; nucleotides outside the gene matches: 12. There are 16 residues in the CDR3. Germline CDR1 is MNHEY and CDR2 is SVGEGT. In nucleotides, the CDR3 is TGTGCCAGCAGCCACCAGGGGCTAGCGGGAGTTTACGAGCAGTACTTC. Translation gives CASSHQGLAGVYEQYF.

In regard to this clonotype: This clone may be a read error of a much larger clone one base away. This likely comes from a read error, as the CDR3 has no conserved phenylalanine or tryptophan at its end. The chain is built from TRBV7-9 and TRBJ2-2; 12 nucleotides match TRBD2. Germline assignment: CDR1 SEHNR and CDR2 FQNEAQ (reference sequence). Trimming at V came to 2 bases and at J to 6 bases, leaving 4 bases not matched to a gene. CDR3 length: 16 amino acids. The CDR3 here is CASSLRLAGEPGELFL. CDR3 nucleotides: TGTGCCAGCAGCTTACGACTAGCGGGAGAGCCCGGGGAGCTGTTTCTT.

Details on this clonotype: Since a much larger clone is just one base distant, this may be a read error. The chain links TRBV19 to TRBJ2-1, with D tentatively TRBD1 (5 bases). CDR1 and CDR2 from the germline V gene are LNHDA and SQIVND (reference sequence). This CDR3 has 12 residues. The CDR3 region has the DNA TGTGCCAGTAGTATGCTGGACAAAGAGCAGTTCTTC. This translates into CASSMLDKEQFF.

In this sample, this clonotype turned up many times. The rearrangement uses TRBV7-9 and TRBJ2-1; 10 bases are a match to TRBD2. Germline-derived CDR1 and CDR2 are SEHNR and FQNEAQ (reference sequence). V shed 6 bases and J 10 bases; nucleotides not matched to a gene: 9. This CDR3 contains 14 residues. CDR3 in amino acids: CASSPPGLASEQFF. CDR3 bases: TGTGCCAGCAGTCCACCGGGACTAGCGTCGGAGCAGTTCTTC.

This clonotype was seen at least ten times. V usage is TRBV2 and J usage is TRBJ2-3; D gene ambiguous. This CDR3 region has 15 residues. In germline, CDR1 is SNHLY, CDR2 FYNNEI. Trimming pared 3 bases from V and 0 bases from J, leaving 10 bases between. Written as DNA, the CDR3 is TGTGCCAGCAGTGATAGGGCAGCTAGCACAGATACGCAGTATTTT. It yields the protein CASSDRAASTDTQYF. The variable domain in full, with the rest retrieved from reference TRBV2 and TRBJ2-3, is EPEVTQTPSHQVTQMGQEVILRCVPISNHLYFYWYRQILGQKVEFLVSFYNNEISEKSEIFDDQFSVERPDGSNFTLKIRSTKLEDSAMYFCASSDRAASTDTQYFGPGTRLTVL.

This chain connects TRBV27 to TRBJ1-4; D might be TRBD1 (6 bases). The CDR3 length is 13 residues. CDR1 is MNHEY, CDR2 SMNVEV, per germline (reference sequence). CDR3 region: CATGPLDRGKLFF. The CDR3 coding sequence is TGTGCGACAGGTCCCTTAGATCGTGGAAAACTGTTTTTT.

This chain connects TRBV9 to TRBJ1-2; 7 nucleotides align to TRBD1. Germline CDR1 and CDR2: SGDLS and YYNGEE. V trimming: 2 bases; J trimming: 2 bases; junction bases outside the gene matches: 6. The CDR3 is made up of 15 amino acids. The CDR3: CASSVNGGQNYGYTF. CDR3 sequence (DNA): TGTGCCAGCAGCGTTAACGGGGGACAGAACTATGGCTACACCTTC.

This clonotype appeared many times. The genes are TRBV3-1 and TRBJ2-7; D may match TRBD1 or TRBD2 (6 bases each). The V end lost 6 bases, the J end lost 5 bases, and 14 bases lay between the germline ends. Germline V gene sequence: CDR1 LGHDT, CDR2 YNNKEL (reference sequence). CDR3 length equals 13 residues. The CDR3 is CASRGAGRDEQYF. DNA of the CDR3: TGTGCCAGCAGGGGGGCGGGAAGGGACGAGCAGTACTTC.

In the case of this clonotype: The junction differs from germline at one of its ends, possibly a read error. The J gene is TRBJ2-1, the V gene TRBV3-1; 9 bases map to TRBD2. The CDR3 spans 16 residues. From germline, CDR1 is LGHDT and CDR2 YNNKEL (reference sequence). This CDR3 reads CASSPWPSGVNNEQSF. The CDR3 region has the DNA TGTGCCAGCAGCCCCTGGCCTAGCGGGGTAAACAATGAGCAGTCCTTC.

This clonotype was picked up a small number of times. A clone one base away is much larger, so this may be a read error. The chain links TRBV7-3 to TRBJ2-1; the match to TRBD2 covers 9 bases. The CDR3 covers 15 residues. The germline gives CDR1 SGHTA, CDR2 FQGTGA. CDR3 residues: CAGSPVAGEYNEQFF. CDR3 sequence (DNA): TGTGCCGGCAGCCCAGTAGCGGGAGAATACAATGAGCAGTTCTTC.

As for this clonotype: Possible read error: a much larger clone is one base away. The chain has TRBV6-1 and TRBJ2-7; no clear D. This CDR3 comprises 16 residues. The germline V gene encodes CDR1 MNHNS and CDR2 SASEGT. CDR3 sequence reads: CVSSELEALYSYEQYF. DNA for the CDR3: TGTGTCAGCAGTGAACTCGAGGCCCTCTACTCCTACGAGCAGTACTTC.

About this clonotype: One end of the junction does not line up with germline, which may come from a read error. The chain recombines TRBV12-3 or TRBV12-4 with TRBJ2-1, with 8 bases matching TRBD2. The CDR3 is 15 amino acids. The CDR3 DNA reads TGTGCCAGCAGCCGAAGCGGGAGCTCCTACAATGAGCAGTTGTTC. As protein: CASSRSGSSYNEQLF.

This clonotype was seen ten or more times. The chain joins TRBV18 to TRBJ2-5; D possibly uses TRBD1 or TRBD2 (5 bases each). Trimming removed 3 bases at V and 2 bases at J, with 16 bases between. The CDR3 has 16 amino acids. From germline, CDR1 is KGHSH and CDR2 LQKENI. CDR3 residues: CASSPFNRGTQETQYF. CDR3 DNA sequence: TGTGCCAGCTCACCCTTCAACCGGGGCACACAAGAGACCCAGTACTTC. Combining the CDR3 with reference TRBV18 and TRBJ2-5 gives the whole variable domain NAGVMQNPRHLVRRRGQEARLRCSPMKGHSHVYWYRQLPEEGLKFMVYLQKENIIDESGMPKERFSAEFPKEGPSILRIQQVVRGDSAAYFCASSPFNRGTQETQYFGPGTRLLVL.

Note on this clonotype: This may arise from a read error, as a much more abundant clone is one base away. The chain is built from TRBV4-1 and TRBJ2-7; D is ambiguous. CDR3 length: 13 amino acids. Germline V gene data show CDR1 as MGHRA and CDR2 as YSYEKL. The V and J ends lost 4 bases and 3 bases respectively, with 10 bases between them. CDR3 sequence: CASSRTINYEQYF. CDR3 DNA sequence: TGCGCCAGCAGCCGAACTATAAACTACGAGCAGTACTTC.

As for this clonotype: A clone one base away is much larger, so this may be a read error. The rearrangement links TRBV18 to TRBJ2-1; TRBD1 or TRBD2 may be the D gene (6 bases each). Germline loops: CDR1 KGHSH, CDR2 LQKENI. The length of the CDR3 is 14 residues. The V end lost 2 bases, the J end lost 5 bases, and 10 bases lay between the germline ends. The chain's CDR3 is CASSPTGGHNEQFF. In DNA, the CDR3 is TGTGCCAGCTCACCAACCGGGGGCCACAATGAGCAGTTCTTC.

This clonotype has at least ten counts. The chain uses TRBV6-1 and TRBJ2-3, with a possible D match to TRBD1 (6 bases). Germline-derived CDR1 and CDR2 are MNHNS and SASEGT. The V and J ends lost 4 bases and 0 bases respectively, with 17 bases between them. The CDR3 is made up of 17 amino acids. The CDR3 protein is CASSGRRTGPSTDTQYF. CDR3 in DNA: TGTGCCAGCAGTGGAAGGAGAACAGGGCCCAGCACAGATACGCAGTATTTT.

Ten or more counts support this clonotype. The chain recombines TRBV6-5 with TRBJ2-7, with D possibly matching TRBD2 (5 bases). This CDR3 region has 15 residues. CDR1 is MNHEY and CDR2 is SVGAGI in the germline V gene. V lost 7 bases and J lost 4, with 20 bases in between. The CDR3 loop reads CASNSISSGYYEQYF. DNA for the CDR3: TGTGCCAGCAACAGTATCAGTTCGGGGTATTACGAGCAGTACTTC.

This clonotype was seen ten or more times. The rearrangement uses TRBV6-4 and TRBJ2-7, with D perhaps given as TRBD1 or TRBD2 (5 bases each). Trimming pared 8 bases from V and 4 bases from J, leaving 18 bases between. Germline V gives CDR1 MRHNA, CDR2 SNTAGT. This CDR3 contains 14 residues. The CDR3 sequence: CASVGGSRLYEQYF. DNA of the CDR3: TGTGCCAGCGTTGGGGGATCCCGACTGTACGAGCAGTACTTC.